A selection of T cell receptor beta chains follows, all from one sample in a study of control samples from healthy donors and cancer patients. The data were produced by immunoSEQ multiplex PCR, yet TCRdb's version contains in-frame clones alone and is incomplete. In the table there are roughly 130,000 clones, roughly 90% of which are singletons. The sequenced material came from blood. The receptors stem from a man aged 18-30 years in good health. CDR3s include the opening cysteine and the closing phenylalanine or tryptophan. A D gene is named only where the DNA matches it firmly. Only some rows state a clone size, as once, few, many or a class for expanded clones.

clone_size,d_call,j_call,v_call,cdr3_nt,cdr3_aa
-,-,TRBJ2-1,TRBV30,TGTGCCTGGAGTGTACAAGGGGGCAATGAGCAGTTCTTC,CAWSVQGGNEQFF
-,TRBD1,TRBJ2-2,TRBV7-2,TGTGCCAGCAGCAAGGGACAGATCACCGGGGAGCTGTTTTTT,CASSKGQITGELFF
-,-,TRBJ2-1,TRBV6-4,TGTGCCAGCAGTGACTCTGGGGTAAATGAGCAGTTCTTC,CASSDSGVNEQFF
-,-,TRBJ1-3,TRBV11-1,TGTGCCAGCAGCCCCGGACTGGCCTCTGGAAACACCATATATTTT,CASSPGLASGNTIYF
-,-,TRBJ1-6,TRBV30,TGTGCCTGGAGTCCCTCGACAGACCGAAATAATTCACCCCTCCACTTT,CAWSPSTDRNNSPLHF
-,TRBD2,TRBJ2-1,TRBV24-1,TGTGCCACCAGTGACCGGACTAGCGGAAACAATGAGCAGTTCTTC,CATSDRTSGNNEQFF
-,TRBD1,TRBJ2-7,TRBV5-6,TGTGCCAGCAGCTTCCAGGGGGCCTACGAGCAGTACTTC,CASSFQGAYEQYF
once,-,TRBJ2-5,TRBV11-3,TGTGCCAGCAGCTACCGGAGCCCCGCGGTCCGGGAGACCCAGTACTTC,CASSYRSPAVRETQYF
medium-sized,-,TRBJ1-4,TRBV4-1,TGCGCCAGCAGCCAAGAGGTCCCACAGGGCGGTTGGACTAATGAAAAACTGTTTTTT,CASSQEVPQGGWTNEKLFF
-,TRBD2,TRBJ2-3,TRBV29-1,TGCAGCGTTCGACTAGCGGGAGCCGATACGCAGTATTTT,CSVRLAGADTQYF
-,-,TRBJ1-1,TRBV19,TGTGCCAGTAGTTCTCGGGAACGGGCTTTCTTT,CASSSRERAFF
-,-,TRBJ2-7,TRBV6-2/TRBV6-3,TGTGCCAGCAGTTACACCAAAGTTGGGTACGAGCAGTACTTC,CASSYTKVGYEQYF
-,-,TRBJ2-1,TRBV4-1,TGCGCCAGCAGCCAAGAGGGTAACTTTGAGCAGTTCTTC,CASSQEGNFEQFF
-,TRBD1,TRBJ1-2,TRBV7-9,TGTGCCAGCAGGCCCATAACCGGGACAGACTACTATGGCTACACCTTC,CASRPITGTDYYGYTF
-,-,TRBJ2-1,TRBV6-4,TGTGCCAGCAGTGACTTAAGGCACTCCTACAATGAGCAGTTCTTC,CASSDLRHSYNEQFF